Listed here are 22 T cell receptor beta chains from one sample, sequenced in a study of glioma-infiltrating T cells after dendritic cell vaccination. The data were produced by immunoSEQ multiplex PCR, yet TCRdb's version contains in-frame clones alone and is incomplete. In the table there are 100,000 to 120,000 clones, roughly 90% of which are singletons. Time point here: after dendritic cell vaccination, including at tumor progression/relapse. The material was blood, obtained after dendritic cell vaccination. The origin of the receptors is a human donor with glioblastoma.

The rearrangement links TRBV10-3 to TRBJ2-1, with D tentatively TRBD2 (5 bases). Trimming cost V 4 bases and J 0 bases, with 7 bases left between them. Germline values: CDR1 ENHRY, CDR2 SYGVKD. The CDR3 sequence is 14 residues long. In nucleotides, the CDR3 is TGTGCCATCAGTGGACGGGGCTCCTACAATGAGCAGTTCTTC. Translating gives CAISGRGSYNEQFF.

This chain connects TRBV6-1 to TRBJ2-1; TRBD2 matches 8 bases. CDR3 length: 15 amino acids. CDR1 MNHNS and CDR2 SASEGT come from the germline V gene. J was trimmed by 2 bases and V by 7 bases; bases with no gene match: 7. The CDR3 nucleotides are TGTGCCAGCACCTATAGCGGGGAACCCTACAATGAGCAGTTCTTC. It translates to CASTYSGEPYNEQFF.

The V and J genes are TRBV27 and TRBJ1-2; possibly TRBD1 for D (6 bases). CDR3 length equals 17 residues. The V gene's germline CDR1 is MNHEY and CDR2 SMNVEV (reference sequence). V was clipped by 1 base and J by 0 bases, with 15 bases between them. The CDR3 here is CASSLFPLTGPNYGYTF. CDR3 coding DNA: TGTGCCAGCAGTTTATTCCCCCTGACAGGCCCTAACTATGGCTACACCTTC.

The chain uses TRBV7-9 and TRBJ2-7; TRBD2 agrees at 13 bases. V lost 0 bases to trimming and J lost 1 base; unmatched junction nucleotides: 3. In germline, CDR1 is SEHNR, CDR2 FQNEAQ (reference sequence). The CDR3 length is 17 residues. The CDR3 DNA reads as TGTGCCAGCAGCTTAGCGGGGGGACTAGCGGGGTCCTACGAGCAGTACTTC. Translating gives CASSLAGGLAGSYEQYF.

V is TRBV5-1 and J is TRBJ2-5, with TRBD1 identical over 8 bases. The last part of the DNA fits TRBJ2-7 better; the J call may be wrong. The CDR3 is 15 residues long. Germline loops: CDR1 SGHRS, CDR2 YFSETQ. Here the CDR3 DNA reads TGCGCCAGCAGCTTGGCCGGGACAGGCACCAACGAGCAGTACTTC. It is translated as CASSLAGTGTNEQYF.

The chain has TRBV5-1 and TRBJ2-5, with D hard to call. The CDR3 has 14 residues. Germline CDR1 reads SGHRS; CDR2 reads YFSETQ. V lost 1 base and J lost 2, with 9 bases in between. The CDR3 reads CASSLSVSQETQYF. The CDR3 region has the DNA TGCGCCAGCAGCTTGTCCGTATCTCAAGAGACCCAGTACTTC. Combining the CDR3 with reference TRBV5-1 and TRBJ2-5 gives the whole variable domain KAGVTQTPRYLIKTRGQQVTLSCSPISGHRSVSWYQQTPGQGLQFLFEYFSETQRNKGNFPGRFSGRQFSNSRSEMNVSTLELGDSALYLCASSLSVSQETQYFGPGTRLLVL.

This clone came up once. At the DNA level, this CDR3 is encoded by other sequences in the same sample as well. This chain connects TRBV5-6 to TRBJ1-2, with TRBD1 matching over 10 bases. Looked up from germline, CDR1 is SGHDT and CDR2 is YYEEEE. This CDR3 comprises 14 residues. The trim removed 3 bases at V and 2 bases at J, leaving 1 base unmatched. The CDR3 protein is CASSWGQGNYGYTF. The CDR3, as DNA: TGTGCCAGCAGCTGGGGACAGGGGAACTATGGCTACACCTTC.

The chain links TRBV27 to TRBJ2-2, with D possibly TRBD2 on 5 matching bases. CDR1 and CDR2 (germline): MNHEY, SMNVEV (reference sequence). This CDR3 has 14 residues. Trimming pared 6 bases from V and 3 bases from J, leaving 11 bases between. Written as DNA, the CDR3 is TGTGCCAGCAGGAGAGGGTTAGACACCGGGGAGCTGTTTTTT. This codes for CASRRGLDTGELFF.

J is TRBJ2-7 and V is TRBV2; D remains unclear. The CDR3 extends over 12 amino acids. The germline V gene has CDR1 SNHLY and CDR2 FYNNEI. V was clipped by 2 bases and J by 5 bases, with 7 bases between them. Here the CDR3 reads CASSEPRNEQYF. CDR3 bases: TGTGCCAGCAGTGAACCTAGAAACGAGCAGTACTTC.

The gene calls are TRBV19 and TRBJ1-1, with D uncertain. The germline gives CDR1 LNHDA, CDR2 SQIVND (reference sequence). The CDR3 spans 12 residues. The ends were cut back, 5 bases at V and 1 base at J, with 5 bases in the middle. The CDR3 DNA reads as TGTGCCAGTAGTTCCCGGAACACTGAAGCTTTCTTT. This sequence encodes CASSSRNTEAFF.

V is TRBV27 and J is TRBJ1-2; a weak D match, TRBD1 (6 bases). Germline V gene lookup returns CDR1 MNHEY and CDR2 SMNVEV (reference sequence). The CDR3 has 12 residues. Trimming removed 4 bases at V and 8 bases at J, with 11 bases between. CDR3 sequence (DNA): TGTGCCAGCAGTTCCCCGGGACACGGCTACACCTTC. This sequence encodes CASSSPGHGYTF.

The chain combines TRBV2 with TRBJ1-2; D ambiguous. The CDR3 is made up of 14 amino acids. The germline CDR1 and CDR2 sequences are SNHLY and FYNNEI. The V and J ends lost 7 bases and 4 bases respectively, with 16 bases between them. The CDR3 nucleotides are TGTGCCAGCACCCCGGACGGAGGGAGCTATGGCTACACCTTC. Encoded protein: CASTPDGGSYGYTF.

The rearrangement links TRBV19 to TRBJ1-5; TRBD1 agrees at 7 bases. The length of the CDR3 is 15 residues. Germline CDR1 LNHDA, CDR2 SQIVND (reference sequence). V shed 8 bases, J shed 1 base, and the junction held 8 bases outside the gene matches. CDR3 nucleotide sequence: TGTGCCAGTTTCCCGGGGACAGCCAGCAATCAGCCCCAGCATTTT. Encoded protein: CASFPGTASNQPQHF. Full variable domain (rest looked up from reference TRBV19 and TRBJ1-5): DGGITQSPKYLFRKEGQNVTLSCEQNLNHDAMYWYRQDPGQGLRLIYYSQIVNDFQKGDIAEGYSVSREKKESFPLTVTSAQKNPTAFYLCASFPGTASNQPQHFGDGTRLSIL.

The V gene is TRBV2, the J gene TRBJ2-6; D not resolved. V was cut by 5 bases and J by 0 bases, with 5 bases left in between. CDR1 SNHLY and CDR2 FYNNEI come from the germline V gene. The CDR3 is made up of 14 amino acids. DNA for the CDR3: TGTGCCAGCAGTCCTCTCTCTGGGGCCAACGTCCTGACTTTC. Protein: CASSPLSGANVLTF.

The V and J genes are TRBV19 and TRBJ2-7; perhaps TRBD1 as D (6 bases). Germline V gene lookup returns CDR1 LNHDA and CDR2 SQIVND (reference sequence). This CDR3 region has 14 residues. The ends were cut back, 6 bases at V and 4 bases at J, with 16 bases in the middle. As DNA, the CDR3 is TGTGCCAGTAGCAGTACGGGACACCCTTACGAGCAGTACTTC. It translates to CASSSTGHPYEQYF.

The chain has TRBV13 and TRBJ1-1, with D perhaps matching TRBD1 (6 bases). V lost 6 bases, J lost 0 bases, and 14 bases lay in between. Germline CDR1 and CDR2: PRHDT and FYEKMQ (reference sequence). The CDR3 has 15 amino acids. The CDR3 reads CASRVGGGMNTEAFF. The CDR3 DNA reads TGTGCCAGCAGGGTAGGGGGTGGGATGAACACTGAAGCTTTCTTT. Drawing the rest from reference TRBV13 and TRBJ1-1, the complete variable domain is AAGVIQSPRHLIKEKRETATLKCYPIPRHDTVYWYQQGPGQDPQFLISFYEKMQSDKGSIPDRFSAQQFSDYHSELNMSSLELGDSALYFCASRVGGGMNTEAFFGQGTRLTVV.

This chain connects TRBV11-2 to TRBJ1-4; the match to TRBD1 covers 12 bases. The CDR3 length is 18 residues. Germline lookup yields CDR1 SGHAT and CDR2 FQNNGV. Trimming took 4 bases from V and 4 from J; bases not matched to a gene: 10. The CDR3 bases are TGTGCCAGCAGCTCGGGACAGGGGGCGGAGAGGGTTAATGAAAAACTGTTTTTT. Amino acid sequence: CASSSGQGAERVNEKLFF.

The chain couples TRBV30 to TRBJ2-7; possible D gene TRBD1, 6 bases. Per the germline V gene, CDR1 is GTSNPN and CDR2 is SVGIG (reference sequence). Trimming took off 4 bases at V and 3 bases at J, with 7 bases between the two ends. The CDR3 sequence is 11 residues long. The CDR3 protein is CAWMDSYEQYF. CDR3 coding DNA: TGTGCCTGGATGGACAGCTACGAGCAGTACTTC.

The chain couples TRBV5-1 to TRBJ2-4, with 10 nucleotides matching TRBD2. Germline V gene lookup returns CDR1 SGHRS and CDR2 YFSETQ. The CDR3 length is 18 residues. After removal of 1 base from V and 0 bases from J, the junction contained 7 bases not matched to a gene. CDR3 sequence reads: CASSLTSGNLIAKNIQYF. The CDR3 nucleotides read TGCGCCAGCAGCTTGACTAGCGGGAACCTGATAGCCAAAAACATTCAGTACTTC.

The rearrangement links TRBV25-1 to TRBJ2-7; D is possibly TRBD1 (6 bases). V was cut by 6 bases and J by 3 bases, with 6 bases left in between. Germline V gene sequence: CDR1 MGHDK, CDR2 SYGVNS. This CDR3 is 11 amino acids long. The CDR3 region is CASRGGYEQYF. In DNA form, the CDR3 reads TGTGCCAGCAGAGGGGGCTACGAGCAGTACTTC.

The rearrangement uses TRBV19 and TRBJ1-1, with 8 nucleotides matching TRBD1. The CDR3 spans 13 residues. The J segment lost 6 bases and the V segment lost 9 bases, leaving 9 bases of the junction unmatched. Germline V gives CDR1 LNHDA, CDR2 SQIVND (reference sequence). CDR3 in DNA: TGTGCCAGCCGGGACAGGCGGGAAGCTGAAGCTTTCTTT. It encodes CASRDRREAEAFF.

V is TRBV10-1 and J is TRBJ2-7; 7 nucleotides agree with TRBD1. The ends lost 2 bases at V and 0 bases at J; junction bases unmatched: 10. CDR3 length: 17 amino acids. Germline values: CDR1 WNHNN, CDR2 SYGVQD (reference sequence). In DNA form, the CDR3 reads TGCGCCAGCAGTGAGACAGAAGGACAGGCCCTCTCCTACGAGCAGTACTTC. Amino acid sequence: CASSETEGQALSYEQYF.